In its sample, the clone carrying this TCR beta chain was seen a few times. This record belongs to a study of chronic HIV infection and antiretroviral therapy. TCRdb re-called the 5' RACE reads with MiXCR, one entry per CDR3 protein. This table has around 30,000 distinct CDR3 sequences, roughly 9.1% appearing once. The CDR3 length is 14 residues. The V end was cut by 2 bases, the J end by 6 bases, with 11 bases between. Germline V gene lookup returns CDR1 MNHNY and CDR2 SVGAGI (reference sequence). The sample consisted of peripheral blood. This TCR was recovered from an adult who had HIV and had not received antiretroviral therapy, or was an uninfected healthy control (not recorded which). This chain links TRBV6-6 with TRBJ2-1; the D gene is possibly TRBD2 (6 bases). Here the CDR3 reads CASSYGGAVNEQFF. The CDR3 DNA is TGTGCCAGCAGTTACGGCGGGGCGGTCAATGAGCAGTTCTTC.